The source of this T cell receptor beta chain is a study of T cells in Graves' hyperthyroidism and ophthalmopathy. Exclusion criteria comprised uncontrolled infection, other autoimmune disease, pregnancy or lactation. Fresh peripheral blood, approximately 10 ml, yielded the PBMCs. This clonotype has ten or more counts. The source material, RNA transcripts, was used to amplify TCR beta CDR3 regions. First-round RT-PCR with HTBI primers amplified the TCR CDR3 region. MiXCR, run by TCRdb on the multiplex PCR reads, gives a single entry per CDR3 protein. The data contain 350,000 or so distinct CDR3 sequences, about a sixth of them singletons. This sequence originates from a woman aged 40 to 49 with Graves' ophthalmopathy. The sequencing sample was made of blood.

In DNA, the CDR3 is TGTGCCTGGAGTTCCTCCTCCCGGTCGGGGCCTAACACTGAAGCTTTCTTT. It specifies CAWSSSSRSGPNTEAFF. The genes are TRBV30 and TRBJ1-1, with D possibly TRBD1 on 5 matching bases. The CDR3 sequence is 17 residues long. Trimming pared 2 bases from V and 2 bases from J, leaving 21 bases between. Germline V gene data show CDR1 as GTSNPN and CDR2 as SVGIG (reference sequence).